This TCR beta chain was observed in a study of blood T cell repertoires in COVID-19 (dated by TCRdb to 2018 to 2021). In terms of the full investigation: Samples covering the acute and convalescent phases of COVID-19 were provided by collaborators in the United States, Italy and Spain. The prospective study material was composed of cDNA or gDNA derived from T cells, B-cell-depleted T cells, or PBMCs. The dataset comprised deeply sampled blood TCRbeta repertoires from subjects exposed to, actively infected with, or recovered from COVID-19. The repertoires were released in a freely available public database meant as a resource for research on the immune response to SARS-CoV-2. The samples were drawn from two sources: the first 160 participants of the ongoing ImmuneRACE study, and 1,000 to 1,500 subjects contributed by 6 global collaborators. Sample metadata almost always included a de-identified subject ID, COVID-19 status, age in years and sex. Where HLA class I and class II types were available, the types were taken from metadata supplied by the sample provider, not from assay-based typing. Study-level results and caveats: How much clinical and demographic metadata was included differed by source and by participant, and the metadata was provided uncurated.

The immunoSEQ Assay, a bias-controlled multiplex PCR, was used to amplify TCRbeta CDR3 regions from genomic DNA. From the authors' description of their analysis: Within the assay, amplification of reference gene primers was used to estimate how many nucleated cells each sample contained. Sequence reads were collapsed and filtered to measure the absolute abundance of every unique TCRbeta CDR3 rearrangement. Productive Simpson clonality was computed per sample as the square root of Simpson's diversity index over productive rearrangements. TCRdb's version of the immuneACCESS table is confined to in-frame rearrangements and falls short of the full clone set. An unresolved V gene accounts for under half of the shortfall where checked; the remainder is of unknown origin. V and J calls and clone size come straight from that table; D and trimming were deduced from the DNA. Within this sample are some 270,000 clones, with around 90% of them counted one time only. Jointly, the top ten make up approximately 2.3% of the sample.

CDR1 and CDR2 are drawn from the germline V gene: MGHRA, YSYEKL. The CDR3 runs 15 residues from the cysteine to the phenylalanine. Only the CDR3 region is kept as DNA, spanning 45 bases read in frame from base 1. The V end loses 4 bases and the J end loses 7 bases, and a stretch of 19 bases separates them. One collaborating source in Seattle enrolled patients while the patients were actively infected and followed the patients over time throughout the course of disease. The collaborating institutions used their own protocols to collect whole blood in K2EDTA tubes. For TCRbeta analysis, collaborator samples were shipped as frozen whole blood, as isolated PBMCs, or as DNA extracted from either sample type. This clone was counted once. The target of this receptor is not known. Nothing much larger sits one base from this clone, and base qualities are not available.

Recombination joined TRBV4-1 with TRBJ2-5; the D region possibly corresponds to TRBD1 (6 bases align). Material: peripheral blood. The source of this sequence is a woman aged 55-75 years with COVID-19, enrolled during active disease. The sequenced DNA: TGCGCCAGCAGCCCGACCGGGACATCGACGGGGACCCAGTACTTC. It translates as CASSPTGTSTGTQYF.